One sample yielded the 24 T cell receptor beta chains listed below, sequenced in a study of control samples from healthy donors and cancer patients. Measured with immunoSEQ multiplex PCR; TCRdb has only the in-frame clones, and not every one. Of over 150,000 clones in the sample, around 94% were seen once. Sequenced sample: PBMCs. All receptors derive from a man in his sixties with colorectal cancer.

J is TRBJ1-2 and V is TRBV6-5; 7 nucleotides match TRBD1. CDR1 is MNHEY and CDR2 is SVGAGI in the germline V gene. The V segment lost 5 bases and the J segment 3 bases; nucleotides outside the gene matches: 9. This CDR3 spans 15 amino acids. Here the CDR3 DNA reads TGTGCCAGCAGTAGCCCTCAGGGGGAGGACTATGGCTACACCTTC. It is translated as CASSSPQGEDYGYTF.

This chain links TRBV6-2 or TRBV6-3 with TRBJ2-5; possibly TRBD1 for D (6 bases). V lost 2 bases and J lost 2, with 9 bases in between. CDR1 MNHEY and CDR2 SVGEGT come from the germline V gene. This CDR3 spans 14 amino acids. The CDR3 loop reads CASSYRQEQETQYF. The CDR3 region has the DNA TGTGCCAGCAGTTACCGACAGGAGCAAGAGACCCAGTACTTC.

V gene TRBV6-2 or TRBV6-3 combines with J gene TRBJ1-1, with a possible D match to TRBD1 (6 bases). Germline V lookup: CDR1 MNHEY, CDR2 SVGEGT. This CDR3 has 14 amino acids. Between the trimmed V and J ends, which lost 2 bases and 1 base, there was a span of 8 bases. CDR3 amino acids: CASSYTGPNTEAFF. DNA of the CDR3: TGTGCCAGCAGTTACACAGGGCCGAACACTGAAGCTTTCTTT.

The chain recombines TRBV2 with TRBJ2-1; the D is unclear. The CDR3 sequence is 10 residues long. V dropped 5 bases and J dropped 10 bases, with 6 bases sitting between them. CDR1 is SNHLY, CDR2 FYNNEI, per germline. CDR3 protein: CASSQYEQFF. CDR3 coding DNA: TGTGCCAGCAGTCAATACGAGCAGTTCTTC.

V and J are TRBV10-3 and TRBJ2-5; D unclear. The germline V gene encodes CDR1 ENHRY and CDR2 SYGVKD. CDR3 length: 13 amino acids. Trimming stripped 1 base from V and 2 bases from J, with 5 bases between. For the CDR3, the DNA is TGTGCCATCAGTGAGTTACAGCAAGAGACCCAGTACTTC. As protein: CAISELQQETQYF.

This clone was recorded only once. Different DNA sequences within this sample yield the same CDR3. The V gene is TRBV19, the J gene TRBJ1-5; 8 nucleotides agree with TRBD1. The trim removed 5 bases at V and 2 bases at J, leaving 2 bases unmatched. CDR1 is LNHDA and CDR2 is SQIVND in the germline V gene (reference sequence). The CDR3 spans 14 residues. CDR3 DNA: TGTGCCAGTAGTGGGACAGGAGGCAATCAGCCCCAGCATTTT. It translates to CASSGTGGNQPQHF.

The chain couples TRBV19 to TRBJ1-2, with 9 bases matching TRBD1. The germline V gene encodes CDR1 LNHDA and CDR2 SQIVND (reference sequence). Unmatched junction bases numbered 8, after V lost 4 bases and J lost 8 bases. This CDR3 comprises 14 residues. The chain's CDR3 is CASSKTGTGWGYTF. The CDR3 nucleotides are TGTGCCAGTAGTAAAACCGGGACAGGGTGGGGCTACACCTTC.

This chain uses TRBV7-9 with TRBJ1-1; no firm D call. The CDR3 runs 14 residues. The ends were cut back, 5 bases at V and 11 bases at J, with 21 bases in the middle. The V gene's germline CDR1 is SEHNR and CDR2 FQNEAQ (reference sequence). The CDR3 DNA reads TGTGCCAGCAGCCCCCCCGGTCGTACACTGAGTGCTTTCTTT. Encoded protein: CASSPPGRTLSAFF.

J is TRBJ1-3 and V is TRBV5-6; TRBD1 aligns across 8 bases. The germline CDR1 and CDR2 sequences are SGHDT and YYEEEE. The CDR3 sequence is 15 residues long. Germline trimming cut 4 bases from V and 0 bases from J; bases unmatched to any gene: 3. CDR3 bases: TGTGCCAGCAGCCCAGGGGGCTACTCTGGAAACACCATATATTTT. Encoded protein: CASSPGGYSGNTIYF.

The CDR3 loop reads CASSDVQFHYEQYF. CDR3 in DNA: TGTGCCAGCAGTGACGTTCAGTTTCACTACGAGCAGTACTTC. This chain joins TRBV25-1 and TRBJ2-7; D is unresolved. The CDR3 runs to 14 residues. Trimming stripped 3 bases from V and 3 bases from J, with 12 bases between. Germline CDR1 is MGHDK and CDR2 is SYGVNS.

The V gene is TRBV4-1, the J gene TRBJ2-1; either TRBD1 or TRBD2 may fit D (6 bases each). Trimming left V 8 bases short and J 3 bases short, with 14 bases between. This CDR3 region has 14 residues. The germline CDR1 and CDR2 sequences are MGHRA and YSYEKL. The CDR3 sequence: CASHREGGYNEQFF. The CDR3 DNA reads TGCGCCAGCCACCGTGAGGGGGGCTACAATGAGCAGTTCTTC.

The chain has TRBV21-1 and TRBJ1-2; the table gives TRBD1 as D, unverified against the DNA. TRBV21-1 is a listed pseudogene. The CDR3 is 15 residues long. The CDR3 loop reads CASSKKMGTGEGYTF. CDR3 sequence (DNA): TGTGCCAGCAGCAAAAAAATGGGAACAGGGGAAGGCTACACCTTC.

V and J are TRBV25-1 and TRBJ2-1; maybe TRBD1 (5 bases). The CDR3 runs 14 residues. Trimming left V 8 bases short and J 6 bases short, with 17 bases between. The V gene's germline CDR1 is MGHDK and CDR2 SYGVNS. Here the CDR3 reads CASRQTALGNEQFF. CDR3 nucleotide sequence: TGTGCCAGCCGTCAGACAGCGTTGGGCAATGAGCAGTTCTTC.

The V call is TRBV20-1, the J call TRBJ2-1, with 9 nucleotides matching TRBD2. V lost 4 bases and J lost 6; bases outside the gene matches: 7. Germline values: CDR1 DFQATT, CDR2 SNEGSKA (reference sequence). The CDR3 is 14 amino acids. The CDR3 reads CSATERGAGNEQFF. CDR3 DNA sequence: TGCAGTGCTACTGAGCGGGGGGCGGGCAATGAGCAGTTCTTC.

The V gene is TRBV3-1 (or the pseudogene TRBV3-2), the J gene TRBJ1-1; D gene unclear. Germline V lookup: CDR1 LGHDT, CDR2 YNNKEL (reference sequence). Trimming cost V 0 bases and J 2 bases, with 10 bases left between them. The CDR3 extends over 15 amino acids. CDR3 nucleotides: TGTGCCAGCAGCCAAGATAGAACCGCCAACACTGAAGCTTTCTTT. It yields the protein CASSQDRTANTEAFF.

In this sample, this clone turned up once. V gene TRBV11-2 combines with J gene TRBJ1-6, with TRBD1 matching over 9 bases. Trimming at V came to 5 bases and at J to 6 bases, leaving 2 bases not matched to a gene. The CDR3 is 14 amino acids. Germline CDR1 SGHAT, CDR2 FQNNGV. In DNA form, the CDR3 reads TGTGCCAGCAGCCTGGACAGGGGTAATTCACCCCTCCACTTT. Amino acid sequence: CASSLDRGNSPLHF.

A note on this clone: The sample has other DNA sequences that encode this CDR3 too. V is TRBV6-5 and J is TRBJ2-3, with D perhaps matching TRBD2 (6 bases). The CDR3 runs 15 residues. The V end was cut by 0 bases, the J end by 1 base, with 8 bases between. Germline V gene sequence: CDR1 MNHEY, CDR2 SVGAGI. Here the CDR3 reads CASSYSSGGTDTQYF. The CDR3 DNA reads as TGTGCCAGCAGTTACTCGTCGGGGGGCACAGATACGCAGTATTTT.

The chain is built from TRBV18 and TRBJ1-3; no definite D call. Germline CDR1 is KGHSH and CDR2 is LQKENI. The V gene lost 6 bases and the J gene lost 0 bases, with 12 bases spanning the gap. This CDR3 is built from 15 residues. CDR3 region: CASSPDGNSGNTIYF. As DNA, the CDR3 is TGTGCCAGCTCCCCGGACGGCAACTCTGGAAACACCATATATTTT.

The J gene is TRBJ1-2, the V gene TRBV30; possibly TRBD1 for D (5 bases). This CDR3 has 13 residues. The germline gives CDR1 GTSNPN, CDR2 SVGIG (reference sequence). V lost 4 bases to trimming and J lost 6 bases, with 15 bases between them. The CDR3 DNA reads TGTGCCTGGACGGGACTGTACCTTGATGGCTACACCTTC. This gives the protein CAWTGLYLDGYTF.

This sequence joins TRBV29-1 and TRBJ2-3; TRBD2 aligns across 10 bases. V lost 4 bases and J lost 1; bases outside the gene matches: 8. Per the germline V gene, CDR1 is SQVTM and CDR2 is ANQGSEA. The CDR3 extends over 16 amino acids. The DNA for the CDR3 is TGCAGCGTTGTGTCGCCAGCGGGGGGGGGCACAGATACGCAGTATTTT. Amino acid sequence: CSVVSPAGGGTDTQYF.

The chain carries TRBV5-1 and TRBJ2-2; TRBD1 aligns across 7 bases. The CDR3 runs 15 residues. The V gene's germline CDR1 is SGHRS and CDR2 YFSETQ. J was trimmed by 3 bases and V by 0 bases; bases with no gene match: 2. The DNA for the CDR3 is TGCGCCAGCAGCTTGGGGGACAGATACACCGGGGAGCTGTTTTTT. This translates into CASSLGDRYTGELFF. Combining the CDR3 with reference TRBV5-1 and TRBJ2-2 gives the whole variable domain KAGVTQTPRYLIKTRGQQVTLSCSPISGHRSVSWYQQTPGQGLQFLFEYFSETQRNKGNFPGRFSGRQFSNSRSEMNVSTLELGDSALYLCASSLGDRYTGELFFGEGSRLTVL.

The chain carries TRBV27 and TRBJ1-2; D remains unclear. Germline V gene lookup returns CDR1 MNHEY and CDR2 SMNVEV (reference sequence). CDR3 length equals 12 residues. The CDR3 bases are TGTGCGAGCGCAAGAGGAAACTATGGCTACACCTTC. It specifies CASARGNYGYTF.

The chain employs TRBV7-2 and TRBJ2-3, with a possible D match to TRBD1 (5 bases). Between the trimmed V and J ends, which lost 6 bases and 2 bases, there was a span of 12 bases. This CDR3 contains 14 residues. Germline lookup yields CDR1 SGHTA and CDR2 FQGNSA. CDR3: CASRSRDTTDTQYF. The DNA of the CDR3 is TGTGCCAGCAGGTCCAGGGATACCACAGATACGCAGTATTTT.

This chain uses TRBV5-1 with TRBJ2-2, with TRBD1 identical over 9 bases. This CDR3 is built from 17 residues. The germline V gene encodes CDR1 SGHRS and CDR2 YFSETQ. Germline trimming cut 4 bases from V and 2 bases from J; bases unmatched to any gene: 9. The CDR3 here is CASSRTGVLGNTGELFF. The DNA of the CDR3 is TGCGCCAGCAGCCGGACAGGGGTGTTGGGAAACACCGGGGAGCTGTTTTTT.